A single sample is the source of the 7 T cell receptor beta chains below, sequenced in a study of blood T cell repertoires in COVID-19. The assay was immunoSEQ multiplex PCR, and TCRdb's table has in-frame clones only and misses some. The sample includes 250,000 to 300,000 clones, 89% of them seen just once. The material sequenced was peripheral blood. These receptors were obtained from a man in his fifties or sixties with acute or convalescent COVID-19.

The chain joins TRBV7-9 to TRBJ1-5; D remains unclear. Germline V gene data show CDR1 as SEHNR and CDR2 as FQNEAQ (reference sequence). Trimming cost V 8 bases and J 6 bases, with 14 bases left between them. The length of the CDR3 is 13 residues. The CDR3: CASRRYSGQPQHF. CDR3 coding DNA: TGTGCCAGCCGCAGGTATAGCGGTCAGCCCCAGCATTTT.

Comments on this clone: The sample carries other DNA sequences with the same CDR3. The chain is built from TRBV5-1 and TRBJ1-3; 9 nucleotides agree with TRBD1. This CDR3 is 15 amino acids long. V was pared by 2 bases and J by 4 bases, with 4 bases of the junction left unmatched. From germline, CDR1 is SGHRS and CDR2 YFSETQ. The CDR3 DNA sequence: TGCGCCAGCAGCTTACAGGGGGCATCGGGAAACACCATATATTTT. It translates to CASSLQGASGNTIYF.

The chain is built from TRBV5-1 and TRBJ2-1; 10 bases are shared with TRBD1. CDR3 length equals 15 residues. Germline V gene lookup returns CDR1 SGHRS and CDR2 YFSETQ. The V segment lost 2 bases and the J segment 6 bases; nucleotides outside the gene matches: 5. CDR3 coding DNA: TGCGCCAGCAGCTTCGGACAGGGGGAGATCAATGAGCAGTTCTTC. Amino acids: CASSFGQGEINEQFF. Full variable domain (missing parts from reference TRBV5-1 and TRBJ2-1): KAGVTQTPRYLIKTRGQQVTLSCSPISGHRSVSWYQQTPGQGLQFLFEYFSETQRNKGNFPGRFSGRQFSNSRSEMNVSTLELGDSALYLCASSFGQGEINEQFFGPGTRLTVL.

The chain links TRBV7-2 to TRBJ2-3; 7 bases agree with TRBD2. Germline loops: CDR1 SGHTA, CDR2 FQGNSA. With V trimmed by 0 bases and J by 4 bases, 10 bases remained unmatched. The CDR3 extends over 17 amino acids. CDR3 region: CASSLASPGGGADTQYF. The DNA for the CDR3 is TGTGCCAGCAGCTTAGCGAGTCCGGGGGGAGGTGCAGATACGCAGTATTTT. Filled out from reference TRBV7-2 and TRBJ2-3, the complete variable domain reads GAGVSQSPSNKVTEKGKDVELRCDPISGHTALYWYRQSLGQGLEFLIYFQGNSAPDKSGLPSDRFSAERTGGSVSTLTIQRTQQEDSAVYLCASSLASPGGGADTQYFGPGTRLTVL.

The gene calls are TRBV19 and TRBJ2-5; D is unresolved. The CDR3 has 11 residues. CDR1 is LNHDA and CDR2 is SQIVND in the germline V gene (reference sequence). V lost 7 bases to trimming and J lost 4 bases, with 7 bases between them. CDR3 in amino acids: CASTNRETQYF. The CDR3, as DNA: TGTGCCAGTACCAACAGAGAGACCCAGTACTTC. Full variable domain (remainder filled in from reference TRBV19 and TRBJ2-5): DGGITQSPKYLFRKEGQNVTLSCEQNLNHDAMYWYRQDPGQGLRLIYYSQIVNDFQKGDIAEGYSVSREKKESFPLTVTSAQKNPTAFYLCASTNRETQYFGPGTRLLVL.

The chain links TRBV7-9 to TRBJ1-1; D unresolved. In germline, CDR1 is SEHNR, CDR2 FQNEAQ (reference sequence). Trimming removed 5 bases from V and 6 bases from J, with 7 bases in between. CDR3 size: 11 residues. The CDR3 sequence is CASSPYSEAFF. The DNA for the CDR3 is TGTGCCAGCAGCCCCTATTCTGAAGCTTTCTTT.

CDR3 amino acids: CASSLRAGNEQYF. In DNA, the CDR3 is TGTGCCAGCAGCTTGAGAGCGGGGAACGAGCAGTACTTC. The chain is built from TRBV5-6 and TRBJ2-7; TRBD2 aligns across 7 bases. The CDR3 extends over 13 amino acids. V dropped 1 base and J dropped 5; count of bases not matched to a gene: 3. Germline V CDR1 and CDR2: SGHDT, YYEEEE.